Listed below are T cell receptor beta chains from one sample, sequenced in a study of T cells in Graves' hyperthyroidism and ophthalmopathy. TCRdb recomputed calls from the multiplex PCR reads with MiXCR, one row per CDR3 protein. The sample has about 400,000 distinct CDR3 sequences, roughly 25% seen once. The sequenced sample consisted of blood. These receptors came from a man aged 45 to 65 with Graves' hyperthyroidism. CDR3s include the opening cysteine and the closing phenylalanine or tryptophan. A D gene is named only where the DNA matches it firmly. For some rows the clone size is stated as once, few or many, or as a class when expanded; others skip it.

abundance	v_gene	j_gene	d_gene	CDR3aa	CDR3nt
few	TRBV20-1	TRBJ2-2	.	CSARDPLAAGELFF	TGCAGTGCTAGAGATCCCCTAGCCGCCGGGGAGCTGTTTTTT
.	TRBV12-3/TRBV12-4	TRBJ2-2	TRBD2	CASSYSGGTGELFF	TGTGCCAGCAGTTATTCGGGGGGCACCGGGGAGCTGTTTTTT
.	TRBV10-3	TRBJ2-7	TRBD2	CAIKDSGRAYEQYF	TGTGCCATCAAGGATAGCGGGAGGGCCTACGAGCAGTACTTC
.	TRBV6-2/TRBV6-3	TRBJ2-1	TRBD1	CASRPGTGDPGREQFF	TGTGCCAGCAGACCCGGGACAGGGGACCCCGGGCGTGAGCAGTTCTTC
many	TRBV12-3/TRBV12-4	TRBJ2-3	TRBD1	CASSLGQGADTQYF	TGTGCCAGCAGTCTTGGACAGGGTGCAGATACGCAGTATTTT
many	TRBV7-6	TRBJ2-3	TRBD2	CASSTSVASGTFSDTQYF	TGTGCCAGCAGCACATCCGTGGCTAGCGGGACATTTTCAGATACGCAGTATTTT
many	TRBV12-3/TRBV12-4	TRBJ2-1	TRBD2	CASSFGGTSGNNEQFF	TGTGCCAGCAGTTTCGGCGGGACTAGCGGAAACAATGAGCAGTTCTTC
few	TRBV28	TRBJ1-3	.	CASRTSGFSGNTIYF	TGTGCCAGCAGAACATCAGGGTTCTCTGGAAACACCATATATTTT
many	TRBV7-6	TRBJ2-1	.	CASSVVQANPNEQFF	TGTGCCAGCAGCGTCGTGCAGGCAAACCCCAATGAGCAGTTCTTC
few	TRBV18	TRBJ2-7	TRBD2	CASSPGRVGYEQYF	TGTGCCAGCTCACCAGGGAGGGTAGGCTACGAGCAGTACTTC
.	TRBV29-1	TRBJ2-5	TRBD1	CSVEDWTGEEETQYF	TGCAGCGTTGAAGATTGGACAGGGGAGGAGGAGACCCAGTACTTC
.	TRBV19	TRBJ1-5	.	CASQGRGPNQPQHF	TGTGCCAGTCAGGGAAGGGGTCCCAACCAGCCCCAGCATTTT
.	TRBV7-9	TRBJ1-2	.	CASSSTGFNYGYTF	TGTGCCAGCAGCTCGACAGGATTCAACTATGGCTACACCTTC
.	TRBV20-1	TRBJ2-1	TRBD2	CSASRSGSQWGEQFF	TGCAGTGCTAGTCGTAGCGGGAGTCAGTGGGGTGAGCAGTTCTTC
.	TRBV7-9	TRBJ1-3	.	CASSLARGSGNTIYF	TGTGCCAGCAGCTTAGCAAGGGGCTCTGGAAACACCATATATTTT
.	TRBV30	TRBJ2-7	.	CALQVGLLYF	TGTGCCCTGCAAGTGGGACTGCTGTACTTC
many	TRBV28	TRBJ1-1	.	CASSPVLGMNTEAFF	TGTGCCAGCAGTCCGGTATTGGGCATGAACACTGAAGCTTTCTTT
many	TRBV2	TRBJ2-5	TRBD2	CASSSDTEREWEETQYF	TGTGCCAGCAGTTCCGATACAGAGCGGGAGTGGGAAGAGACCCAGTACTTC
.	TRBV5-5	TRBJ1-1	.	CASSLVATEAFF	TGTGCCAGCAGCTTGGTGGCCACTGAAGCTTTCTTT
.	TRBV19	TRBJ2-7	.	CASSPQGGTGTYEQYF	TGTGCCAGTAGCCCCCAGGGGGGGACAGGAACCTACGAGCAGTACTTC
.	TRBV28	TRBJ2-7	.	CASGVRTTYEQYF	TGTGCCAGCGGCGTCCGGACTACCTACGAGCAGTACTTC
few	TRBV7-2	TRBJ2-1	TRBD2	CASTPPATSGRGKQFF	TGTGCCAGCACCCCCCCCGCGACTAGCGGGAGGGGAAAACAGTTCTTC
few	TRBV5-6	TRBJ1-4	TRBD1	CASSLGTAKGKLFF	TGTGCCAGCAGCCTCGGGACAGCTAAGGGTAAACTGTTTTTT
.	TRBV7-6	TRBJ2-7	.	CASSSSETPPGEQYF	TGTGCCAGCAGTTCAAGCGAAACCCCCCCCGGCGAGCAGTACTTC
.	TRBV20-1	TRBJ2-1	.	CSARGGATYNEQFF	TGCAGTGCTAGAGGGGGGGCCACCTACAATGAGCAGTTCTTC
.	TRBV5-1	TRBJ1-4	.	CASSLGDDGEKLFF	TGCGCCAGCAGCTTGGGAGACGACGGGGAAAAACTGTTTTTT
.	TRBV11-3	TRBJ2-1	TRBD1	CASSQREDRAYNEQFF	TGTGCCAGCAGCCAAAGAGAGGACAGGGCCTACAATGAGCAGTTCTTC
.	TRBV19	TRBJ1-1	.	CASSPRDTRTEAFF	TGTGCCAGTAGTCCCCGGGACACCCGAACTGAAGCTTTCTTT
few	TRBV18	TRBJ2-4	.	CASSPFMGMDIQYF	TGTGCCAGCTCACCATTTATGGGAATGGACATTCAGTACTTC
few	TRBV10-3	TRBJ2-5	TRBD1	CAITKDRGQETQYF	TGTGCCATCACGAAGGACAGGGGACAAGAGACCCAGTACTTC
.	TRBV20-1	TRBJ1-1	.	CSASLWGEAFF	TGCAGTGCTAGTCTTTGGGGGGAAGCTTTCTTT
many	TRBV3-1	TRBJ1-6	.	CASSQVGSSPLHF	TGTGCCAGCAGCCAAGTTGGGAGTTCACCCCTCCACTTT
.	TRBV7-9	TRBJ1-1	.	CASSFSNTEAFF	TGTGCCAGCAGCTTCAGTAACACTGAAGCTTTCTTT
few	TRBV2	TRBJ1-2	.	CASSAGPEGYTF	TGTGCCAGCAGTGCCGGGCCGGAGGGCTACACCTTC
many	TRBV19	TRBJ2-7	.	CATEGAGSYEQYF	TGTGCCACCGAAGGTGCTGGCTCCTACGAGCAGTACTTC
.	TRBV20-1	TRBJ1-1	.	CSATVGGNTEAFF	TGCAGTGCTACAGTGGGTGGGAACACTGAAGCTTTCTTT
many	TRBV11-2	TRBJ2-7	TRBD2	CASSFSGRAWEQYF	TGTGCCAGCAGCTTTAGCGGGAGGGCCTGGGAGCAGTACTTC
.	TRBV5-6	TRBJ2-5	.	CASSFRGRRGETQYF	TGTGCCAGCAGCTTCCGGGGGCGGAGGGGAGAGACCCAGTACTTC
.	TRBV6-1	TRBJ2-5	.	CASSEMRPRETQYF	TGTGCCAGCAGTGAAATGCGGCCGCGGGAGACCCAGTACTTC
.	TRBV29-1	TRBJ2-5	.	CSVEDGPSETQYF	TGCAGCGTTGAAGATGGGCCTTCAGAGACCCAGTACTTC
few	TRBV5-6	TRBJ2-2	TRBD2	CASSFLASGRGTGELFF	TGTGCCAGCAGCTTTTTGGCTAGCGGGAGGGGTACCGGGGAGCTGTTTTTT
few	TRBV20-1	TRBJ2-3	TRBD2	CSAGLAGVRGTQYF	TGCAGTGCTGGGCTAGCGGGAGTTCGTGGTACGCAGTATTTT
few	TRBV27	TRBJ2-7	.	CASKNPYEQYF	TGTGCCAGTAAGAACCCCTACGAGCAGTACTTC
many	TRBV7-6	TRBJ2-3	TRBD1	CASSGNPTGVRDTQYF	TGTGCCAGCAGCGGAAACCCAACAGGGGTTAGAGATACGCAGTATTTT
.	TRBV29-1	TRBJ2-2	.	CSVEDVQQPSTAGELFF	TGCAGCGTTGAAGATGTACAGCAACCTTCAACGGCCGGGGAGCTGTTTTTT
many	TRBV27	TRBJ1-1	.	CASSLFSADEEAFF	TGTGCCAGCAGTTTATTCTCGGCAGATGAGGAAGCTTTCTTT
few	TRBV6-5	TRBJ2-1	.	CASSYSPRAGNEQFF	TGTGCCAGCAGTTACTCACCCAGGGCCGGCAATGAGCAGTTCTTC
few	TRBV29-1	TRBJ2-7	TRBD1	CSVGGYRDRGTYEQYF	TGCAGCGTTGGGGGGTATCGGGACAGGGGGACCTACGAGCAGTACTTC
.	TRBV3-1	TRBJ1-1	.	CASSQSWTENTEAFF	TGTGCCAGCAGCCAATCCTGGACGGAGAACACTGAAGCTTTCTTT
many	TRBV7-9	TRBJ2-7	.	CASSSPDRSSYEQYF	TGTGCCAGCAGCTCTCCTGACCGTAGCTCCTACGAGCAGTACTTC
.	TRBV28	TRBJ2-1	TRBD2	CASRSQAGSSYNEQFF	TGTGCCAGCAGATCCCAAGCGGGAAGCTCCTACAATGAGCAGTTCTTC
many	TRBV11-3	TRBJ2-1	TRBD2	CASSTPRLAGESYNEQFF	TGTGCCAGCAGCACCCCGAGACTAGCGGGAGAATCCTACAATGAGCAGTTCTTC
once	TRBV11-2	TRBJ2-7	TRBD2	CASSDLTSGISYEQYF	TGTGCCAGCAGCGACCTCACTAGCGGGATCTCCTACGAGCAGTACTTC